The rows below give T cell receptor beta chains drawn from one sample of a study of blood T cells in healthy people across ages. TCRdb processed the 5' RACE reads anew with MiXCR; each CDR3 protein has one entry. The repertoire holds some 1.5 million distinct CDR3 sequences, 28% seen once, with less than 9.5% in the top ten. Material for sequencing was blood. The receptor source for this set is a woman in her 30s in good health. CDR3s include the opening cysteine and the closing phenylalanine or tryptophan. The D gene is left open where the match is weak. For some rows the clone size is stated as once, few or many, or as a class when expanded; others skip it.

clone size,J gene,D gene,V gene,CDR3 protein,CDR3 DNA
-,TRBJ1-5,-,TRBV6-5,CASSYDQGGPQHF,TGTGCCAGCAGTTACGACCAAGGAGGGCCCCAGCATTTT
few,TRBJ1-4,-,TRBV28,CASSPPASRTTFNEKLFF,TGTGCCAGCAGTCCCCCGGCCAGCCGGACTACGTTTAATGAAAAACTGTTTTTT
-,TRBJ2-5,TRBD2,TRBV9,CASSISGTSGGRVEETQYF,TGTGCCAGCAGCATCTCCGGGACTAGCGGGGGGAGAGTCGAAGAGACCCAGTACTTC
many,TRBJ2-6,-,TRBV29-1,CSVEGVSGANVLTF,TGCAGCGTTGAGGGGGTATCTGGGGCCAACGTCCTGACTTTC
-,TRBJ2-7,-,TRBV7-2,CASSLIPNIYEQYF,TGTGCCAGCAGCTTAATACCGAATATCTACGAGCAGTACTTC
-,TRBJ2-3,-,TRBV2,CASRANTDTQYF,TGTGCCAGCAGGGCTAACACAGATACGCAGTATTTT
many,TRBJ2-5,TRBD2,TRBV28,CASLPTSGGTETQYF,TGTGCCAGCCTCCCAACTAGCGGGGGGACAGAGACCCAGTACTTC
-,TRBJ1-2,-,TRBV12-3/TRBV12-4,CASSIFKDGYTF,TGTGCCAGCAGTATCTTTAAGGATGGCTACACCTTC
few,TRBJ1-6,-,TRBV12-3/TRBV12-4,CASSFSLFNSPLHF,TGTGCCAGCAGTTTCTCTCTTTTTAATTCACCCCTCCACTTT
many,TRBJ2-7,-,TRBV7-6,CASSLALGREQYF,TGTGCCAGCAGCTTAGCGTTGGGGCGAGAGCAGTACTTC
few,TRBJ2-3,-,TRBV4-1,CASSLLDTPGARTDTQYF,TGCGCCAGCAGCCTGTTAGATACCCCAGGGGCGAGGACAGATACGCAGTATTTT
many,TRBJ2-6,-,TRBV5-1,CASSSTVGSGANVLTF,TGCGCCAGCAGCTCGACCGTGGGCTCTGGGGCCAACGTCCTGACTTTC
-,TRBJ2-4,TRBD2,TRBV11-2,CASSLDRLAGAGEQYF,TGTGCCAGCAGCTTAGATAGACTAGCGGGGGCGGGGGAGCAGTACTTC
-,TRBJ2-7,-,TRBV6-2/TRBV6-3,CASRSGRSLYEQYF,TGTGCCAGCAGGTCGGGACGGTCCCTTTACGAGCAGTACTTC
many,TRBJ2-5,-,TRBV4-1,CASSQVYGLRETQYF,TGCGCCAGCAGCCAGGTTTACGGGCTGAGAGAGACCCAGTACTTC
few,TRBJ2-5,-,TRBV30,CAWSGSGPRGETQYF,TGTGCCTGGAGTGGGTCGGGGCCAAGGGGAGAGACCCAGTACTTC
-,TRBJ2-7,TRBD2,TRBV20-1,CSARSGLAGGSEQYF,TGCAGTGCTAGATCGGGACTAGCGGGAGGGTCCGAGCAGTACTTC
many,TRBJ2-1,TRBD2,TRBV20-1,CSAWTSGLYNEQFF,TGCAGTGCTTGGACTAGCGGATTATACAATGAGCAGTTCTTC
-,TRBJ2-1,TRBD1,TRBV4-2,CASSHRTGEGKQFF,TGTGCCAGCAGCCACCGGACAGGGGAAGGTAAGCAGTTCTTC
few,TRBJ2-1,-,TRBV7-2,CASSLARPLGGEQFF,TGTGCCAGCAGCTTAGCTAGACCCCTCGGCGGTGAGCAGTTCTTC
-,TRBJ2-7,-,TRBV7-2,CASSSPFTDGPLRAEQYF,TGTGCCAGCAGCTCCCCCTTTACTGACGGGCCGTTACGGGCCGAGCAGTACTTC
-,TRBJ2-1,TRBD2,TRBV15,CATSRVAGDYNEQFF,TGTGCCACCAGCAGAGTAGCGGGGGACTACAATGAGCAGTTCTTC
few,TRBJ2-5,TRBD2,TRBV27,CASKRQRGQETQYF,TGTGCCAGCAAACGCCAGCGGGGTCAAGAGACCCAGTACTTC
-,TRBJ2-7,TRBD1,TRBV5-6,CANSLQGQGTYEQYF,TGTGCCAACAGCTTGCAAGGACAGGGGACCTACGAGCAGTACTTC
-,TRBJ1-4,-,TRBV4-1,CASSQGDARKLFF,TGCGCCAGCAGCCAAGGGGACGCGCGAAAACTGTTTTTT
few,TRBJ2-3,TRBD2,TRBV6-2/TRBV6-3,CAIRTSGRTDTQYF,TGTGCCATCAGGACTAGCGGGAGAACAGATACGCAGTATTTT
many,TRBJ2-5,-,TRBV20-1,CSARAQQETQYF,TGCAGTGCAAGGGCGCAGCAAGAGACCCAGTACTTC
-,TRBJ2-7,TRBD2,TRBV5-1,CASSLAPAGGKYEQYF,TGCGCCAGCAGCTTGGCCCCCGCGGGGGGGAAGTACGAGCAGTACTTC
few,TRBJ1-2,-,TRBV7-9,CASSLAPSIVTYGYTF,TGTGCCAGCAGCTTAGCGCCATCGATAGTTACCTATGGCTACACCTTC
many,TRBJ2-7,-,TRBV20-1,CSARAPGSVEQYF,TGCAGTGCTAGAGCCCCGGGTTCCGTAGAGCAGTACTTC
-,TRBJ2-3,TRBD2,TRBV10-3,CAISATSDTDTQYF,TGTGCCATCAGTGCAACTAGCGACACAGATACGCAGTATTTT
few,TRBJ2-3,-,TRBV7-6,CASGSRRYTDTQYF,TGTGCCAGCGGCTCCAGGAGATACACAGATACGCAGTATTTT
few,TRBJ2-7,TRBD2,TRBV7-2,CASRKGLAGYEQYF,TGTGCCAGCAGGAAGGGACTAGCGGGTTACGAGCAGTACTTC
-,TRBJ2-3,TRBD2,TRBV7-2,CASSIDASGADTQYF,TGTGCCAGTAGTATAGATGCTAGCGGCGCAGATACGCAGTATTTT
once,TRBJ2-1,-,TRBV7-9,CASRSEGDEQFF,TGTGCCAGCAGGTCGGAGGGGGATGAGCAGTTCTTC
-,TRBJ2-1,TRBD1,TRBV5-1,CASMWTGEGNEQFF,TGCGCCAGCATGTGGACAGGGGAGGGTAATGAGCAGTTCTTC
many,TRBJ2-1,TRBD2,TRBV7-9,CATTSGTSADTYNEQFF,TGTGCCACAACTTCCGGGACTAGCGCCGATACTTACAATGAGCAGTTCTTC